This T cell receptor (beta chain) is drawn from a study of type 1 regulatory T cells. The CDR3 is 15 amino acids. Germline assignment: CDR1 SGHTA and CDR2 FQGNSA. V dropped 5 bases and J dropped 2; count of bases not matched to a gene: 5. This clonotype was detected a few times. Its antigen is not identified. Each CDR3 protein is one row after TCRdb ran MiXCR on the reads. The sample holds approximately 25,000 distinct CDR3 sequences; less than 60% are singletons and the top ten take around 5%. The sequenced sample was cultured T cells, either the whole culture or a sorted T cell fraction (not recorded which). The source of this sequence is a human donor in good health. The V call is TRBV7-2, the J call TRBJ2-4; 8 bases align to TRBD1. CDR3 residues: CASSPGGASKNIQYF. The CDR3 DNA follows: TGTGCCAGCAGCCCAGGGGGCGCTTCCAAAAACATTCAGTACTTC.